These 27 T cell receptor beta chains came from one sample sequenced in a study of blood T cells in healthy people across ages. Through a sample-barcoded 5' primer and a J-beta primer mix, a second PCR was run for about 6 to 11 cycles. TCRdb ran MiXCR on the 5' RACE reads and lists one entry per CDR3 protein. Of approximately 1.5 million distinct CDR3 sequences in the sample, almost 35% were seen once. Sequencing was performed on blood. These receptors were taken from a woman aged 25 to 45 in good health.

The V gene is TRBV7-9, the J gene TRBJ2-7; 11 bases agree with TRBD1. J lost 4 bases, V lost 5 bases, and 10 bases had no gene match. Germline CDR1 reads SEHNR; CDR2 reads FQNEAQ (reference sequence). CDR3 length: 16 residues. The CDR3, as DNA: TGTGCCAGCAGCCCACTCTTTGGACAGGGGGCTTACGAGCAGTACTTC. The encoded protein is CASSPLFGQGAYEQYF. Filled out from reference TRBV7-9 and TRBJ2-7, the complete variable domain reads DTGVSQNPRHKITKRGQNVTFRCDPISEHNRLYWYRQTLGQGPEFLTYFQNEAQLEKSRLLSDRFSAERPKGSFSTLEIQRTEQGDSAMYLCASSPLFGQGAYEQYFGPGTRLTVT.

This clonotype appeared a few times. V gene TRBV6-6 combines with J gene TRBJ2-7, with 12 positions matching TRBD2. Looked up from germline, CDR1 is MNHNY and CDR2 is SVGAGI (reference sequence). This CDR3 contains 14 residues. V gave up 10 bases and J gave up 4 bases; unmatched junction bases: 8. Written as DNA, the CDR3 is TGTGCCACCAAGAAAGGACTAGCGGGATACGAGCAGTACTTC. It encodes CATKKGLAGYEQYF.

The chain couples TRBV4-2 to TRBJ2-5; maybe TRBD1 (5 bases). The CDR3 has 14 residues. Germline CDR1 LGHNA, CDR2 YNFKEQ. The V gene lost 4 bases and the J gene lost 1 base, with 10 bases spanning the gap. CDR3 sequence (DNA): TGTGCCAGCAGCCCAAAGGACACCCAAGAGACCCAGTACTTC. This codes for CASSPKDTQETQYF.

This clonotype showed up just a few times. The chain carries TRBV7-2 and TRBJ1-2; D is perhaps TRBD1 (6 bases). Germline CDR1 is SGHTA and CDR2 is FQGNSA. Trimming left V 3 bases short and J 7 bases short, with 18 bases between. This CDR3 is built from 15 residues. DNA for the CDR3: TGTGCCAGCAGCTTTGGGACATCCACTCAGGGTGGCTACACCTTC. Translating gives CASSFGTSTQGGYTF.

This clonotype turned up a few times. The genes are TRBV3-1 and TRBJ1-1; D remains unclear. Germline V CDR1 and CDR2: LGHDT, YNNKEL (reference sequence). The CDR3 covers 12 residues. V gave up 1 base and J gave up 9 bases, with 9 bases separating them. The CDR3 here is CASSQGLGQAFF. CDR3 DNA sequence: TGTGCCAGCAGCCAAGGGCTAGGGCAAGCTTTCTTT. Full variable domain (outside the CDR3, taken from reference TRBV3-1 and TRBJ1-1): DTAVSQTPKYLVTQMGNDKSIKCEQNLGHDTMYWYKQDSKKFLKIMFSYNNKELIINETVPNRFSPKSPDKAHLNLHINSLELGDSAVYFCASSQGLGQAFFGQGTRLTVV.

This chain uses TRBV5-6 with TRBJ2-3; tentative D call: TRBD2 (7 bases). This CDR3 is 14 amino acids long. V lost 3 bases to trimming and J lost 4 bases, with 12 bases between them. Germline V lookup: CDR1 SGHDT, CDR2 YYEEEE. In DNA, the CDR3 is TGTGCCAGCAGCTGGGGGGGCTCGGCAGATACGCAGTATTTT. It translates to CASSWGGSADTQYF.

This sequence joins TRBV4-2 and TRBJ2-2, with a weak D call TRBD2 (6 bases). V was clipped by 8 bases and J by 14 bases, with 18 bases between them. This CDR3 is built from 12 residues. Germline CDR1 is LGHNA and CDR2 is YNFKEQ. The CDR3 here is CASGRSGGPLFF. CDR3 nucleotides: TGTGCCAGCGGCCGATCAGGAGGGCCCCTGTTTTTT.

A note on this clonotype: One end of the junction does not line up with germline, which may come from a read error. The CDR3 protein is CANSPRDNYNEQFF. The CDR3 nucleotides are TGTGCCAACAGCCCGCGGGACAACTACAATGAGCAGTTCTTC. The chain has TRBV7-8 and TRBJ2-1; D possibly matches TRBD1 or TRBD2 (6 bases each). CDR1 and CDR2 (germline): SGHVS, FQNEAQ. The CDR3 contains 14 residues.

As regards this clonotype: A much larger clone differs from this one at a single base, so this may be a read error. This rearrangement joins TRBV29-1 to TRBJ2-1; no clear D gene. The CDR3 is 12 residues long. Germline assignment: CDR1 SQVTM and CDR2 ANQGSEA. CDR3 residues: CTGERHYNGQFF. The CDR3 nucleotides read TGCACCGGAGAACGGCATTACAATGGGCAGTTCTTC.

The chain couples TRBV20-1 to TRBJ2-3; TRBD2 aligns across 10 bases. Trimming at V came to 1 base and at J to 10 bases, leaving 8 bases not matched to a gene. There are 14 residues in the CDR3. Germline V CDR1 and CDR2: DFQATT, SNEGSKA (reference sequence). CDR3 DNA sequence: TGCAGTGCTAGAGGTAGTACTAGCGGGGTGTCGCAGTATTTT. The encoded protein is CSARGSTSGVSQYF.

This clonotype has a handful of counts. V gene TRBV7-3 combines with J gene TRBJ2-3; the match to TRBD1 covers 7 bases. CDR1 SGHTA and CDR2 FQGTGA come from the germline V gene. CDR3 length equals 15 residues. Trimming cost V 3 bases and J 4 bases; bases outside gene matches: 7. The CDR3 DNA sequence: TGTGCCAGCAGCTTGGGCAGGGGGATTCCAGATACGCAGTATTTT. Translated, it gives CASSLGRGIPDTQYF. Full variable domain (remainder filled in from reference TRBV7-3 and TRBJ2-3): GAGVSQTPSNKVTEKGKYVELRCDPISGHTALYWYRQSLGQGPEFLIYFQGTGAADDSGLPNDRFFAVRPEGSVSTLKIQRTERGDSAVYLCASSLGRGIPDTQYFGPGTRLTVL.

This clonotype occurred a few times. V and J are TRBV7-6 and TRBJ2-5, with D tentatively TRBD1 (6 bases). Trimming shortened V by 3 bases and J by 4 bases, and 18 bases separated the two germline ends. This CDR3 region has 16 residues. In germline, CDR1 is SGHVS, CDR2 FNYEAQ. CDR3 residues: CASSFFSRGAGETQYF. In DNA form, the CDR3 reads TGTGCCAGCAGCTTTTTTTCCAGGGGCGCGGGAGAGACCCAGTACTTC.

A note on this clonotype: Sequence at one end of the junction differs from germline and may be a read error. The chain links TRBV6-1 to TRBJ1-1; D possibly corresponds to TRBD1 (5 bases). Germline lookup yields CDR1 MNHNS and CDR2 SASEGT. The CDR3 consists of 15 residues. The CDR3 reads CASRNPRSVDTEVFF. DNA of the CDR3: TGTGCCAGCAGGAATCCAAGGTCGGTGGACACTGAAGTTTTCTTT.

V usage is TRBV20-1 and J usage is TRBJ2-3; 9 bases line up with TRBD2. After removal of 2 bases from V and 3 bases from J, the junction contained 6 bases not matched to a gene. Germline V gives CDR1 DFQATT, CDR2 SNEGSKA (reference sequence). CDR3 length: 15 amino acids. CDR3 loop: CSARWPSGMTDTQYF. DNA for the CDR3: TGCAGTGCTAGATGGCCTAGCGGGATGACAGATACGCAGTATTTT.

The chain has TRBV20-1 and TRBJ2-3; tentatively, D is TRBD2 (6 bases). CDR3 length: 12 residues. Trimming took 2 bases from V and 7 from J, leaving 10 bases between them. Germline V CDR1 and CDR2: DFQATT, SNEGSKA (reference sequence). CDR3 protein: CSARSGGNTQYF. CDR3 in DNA: TGCAGTGCTAGATCTGGGGGGAATACGCAGTATTTT.

J is TRBJ2-5 and V is TRBV20-1, with D hard to call. The CDR3 totals 12 residues. V lost 3 bases and J lost 4, with 9 bases in between. The germline gives CDR1 DFQATT, CDR2 SNEGSKA (reference sequence). CDR3 nucleotide sequence: TGCAGTGCTAGGTCAAGTTCAGAGACCCAGTACTTC. Amino acids: CSARSSSETQYF.

This clonotype showed up just a few times. The rearrangement links TRBV7-9 to TRBJ2-7; possible D gene TRBD2, 5 bases. The V end was cut by 4 bases, the J end by 3 bases, with 13 bases between. Looked up from germline, CDR1 is SEHNR and CDR2 is FQNEAQ (reference sequence). The CDR3 is made up of 14 amino acids. CDR3 sequence reads: CASSSDAGVYEQYF. The CDR3 nucleotides read TGTGCCAGCAGCTCCGACGCGGGTGTCTACGAGCAGTACTTC.

V and J are TRBV2 and TRBJ2-5, with 7 bases matching TRBD1. The CDR3 extends over 15 amino acids. CDR1 is SNHLY, CDR2 FYNNEI, per germline. The V gene end was trimmed by 6 bases and the J gene end by 5 bases; junction bases not matched to a gene: 12. The CDR3 region is CASSPVKGGGETQYF. The CDR3 DNA is TGTGCCAGCAGCCCAGTGAAAGGGGGCGGTGAGACCCAGTACTTC.

This clonotype was found many times. The rearrangement uses TRBV7-3 and TRBJ2-1, with 12 bases that match TRBD2. This CDR3 has 13 residues. Per the germline V gene, CDR1 is SGHTA and CDR2 is FQGTGA. With V trimmed by 9 bases and J by 6 bases, 3 bases remained unmatched. CDR3 residues: CASSSGGGNEQFF. CDR3 DNA: TGTGCCAGTTCTAGCGGGGGGGGCAATGAGCAGTTCTTC.

This chain connects TRBV27 to TRBJ2-5; tentative D call: TRBD1 (5 bases). The DNA end favors TRBJ2-7, so the J call may be wrong. This CDR3 comprises 16 residues. Germline V gene data show CDR1 as MNHEY and CDR2 as SMNVEV (reference sequence). DNA for the CDR3: TGTGCCAGCAGTCCACGACAGACAATCAGGCTCTACGAGCAGTACTTC. Protein product: CASSPRQTIRLYEQYF.

CDR3 sequence (DNA): TGTGCCAGCAGTGAAGCCCTAGCGGGGGGGCCCTCCTACGAGCAGTACTTC. Amino acids: CASSEALAGGPSYEQYF. This chain links TRBV2 with TRBJ2-7; 12 bases align to TRBD2. Germline loops: CDR1 SNHLY, CDR2 FYNNEI. This CDR3 contains 17 residues. Trimming at V came to 0 bases and at J to 0 bases, leaving 3 bases not matched to a gene.

The CDR3 region is CATSRGGTGGYGYTF. The CDR3 DNA reads as TGTGCCACCAGCAGAGGTGGGACAGGAGGCTATGGCTACACCTTC. The gene calls are TRBV15 and TRBJ1-2; 8 bases agree with TRBD1. V was clipped by 1 base and J by 4 bases; unmatched bases: 5. The CDR3 length is 15 residues. CDR1 LNHNV and CDR2 YYDKDF come from the germline V gene (reference sequence).

The sample holds a few counts of this clonotype. The chain has TRBV30 and TRBJ2-7, with D maybe TRBD1 (6 bases). Trimming pared 7 bases from V and 6 bases from J, leaving 13 bases between. The CDR3 is 11 residues long. Germline CDR1 is GTSNPN and CDR2 is SVGIG (reference sequence). The CDR3 here is CAFNRVGEQYF. The CDR3 DNA reads TGTGCCTTCAACAGGGTCGGCGAGCAGTACTTC.

V gene TRBV5-1 combines with J gene TRBJ2-7, with D uncertain. Trimming pared 3 bases from V and 1 base from J, leaving 11 bases between. This CDR3 comprises 14 residues. Germline V gene data show CDR1 as SGHRS and CDR2 as YFSETQ. CDR3 residues: CASSWRSASYEQYF. CDR3 in DNA: TGCGCCAGCAGCTGGCGGAGCGCTTCCTACGAGCAGTACTTC.

Only a few counts were recorded for this clonotype. CDR3 coding DNA: TGTGCCAGCAGCTTACTCGGGGGGGGCGGCTATGAGCAGTTCTTC. This gives the protein CASSLLGGGGYEQFF. The V gene is TRBV7-7, the J gene TRBJ2-1; 8 bases fit TRBD2. Per the germline V gene, CDR1 is SSHAT and CDR2 is FNYEAQ (reference sequence). The V and J ends lost 2 bases and 8 bases, in that order; junction bases with no gene match: 8. This CDR3 has 15 amino acids. Full variable domain (outside the CDR3, taken from reference TRBV7-7 and TRBJ2-1): GAGVSQSPRYKVTKRGQDVTLRCDPISSHATLYWYQQALGQGPEFLTYFNYEAQPDKSGLPSDRFSAERPEGSISTLTIQRTEQRDSAMYRCASSLLGGGGYEQFFGPGTRLTVL.

The V call is TRBV6-1, the J call TRBJ1-1, with a possible D match to TRBD1 (5 bases). Per the germline V gene, CDR1 is MNHNS and CDR2 is SASEGT. The CDR3 has 15 residues. V was clipped by 5 bases and J by 1 base, with 14 bases between them. The CDR3 protein is CASSTQTGRNTEAFF. DNA for the CDR3: TGTGCCAGCAGTACCCAGACGGGGCGGAACACTGAAGCTTTCTTT.

This clonotype was picked up a small number of times. This rearrangement joins TRBV4-1 to TRBJ1-5; 7 bases are shared with TRBD1. The CDR3 runs to 15 residues. Germline loops: CDR1 MGHRA, CDR2 YSYEKL. Trimming cost V 0 bases and J 6 bases; bases outside gene matches: 5. The CDR3 DNA sequence: TGCGCCAGCAGCCAAGACCAGGGGGAAGGTCAGCCCCAGCATTTT. Protein: CASSQDQGEGQPQHF.